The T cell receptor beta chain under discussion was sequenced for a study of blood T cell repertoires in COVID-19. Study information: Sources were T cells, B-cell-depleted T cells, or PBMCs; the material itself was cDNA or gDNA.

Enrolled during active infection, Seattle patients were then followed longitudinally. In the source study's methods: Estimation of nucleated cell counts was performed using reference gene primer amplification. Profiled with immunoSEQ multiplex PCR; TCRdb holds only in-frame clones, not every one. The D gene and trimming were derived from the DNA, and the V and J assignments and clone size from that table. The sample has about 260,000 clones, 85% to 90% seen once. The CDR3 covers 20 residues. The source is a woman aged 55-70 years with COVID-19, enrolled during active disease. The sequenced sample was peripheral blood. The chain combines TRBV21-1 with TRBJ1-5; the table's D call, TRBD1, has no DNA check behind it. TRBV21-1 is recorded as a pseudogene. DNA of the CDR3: TGTGCCAGCAGCCCTCGGTCCGGGACAGTCTGCCCGATGGACAATCAGCCCCAGCATTTT. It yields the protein CASSPRSGTVCPMDNQPQHF.